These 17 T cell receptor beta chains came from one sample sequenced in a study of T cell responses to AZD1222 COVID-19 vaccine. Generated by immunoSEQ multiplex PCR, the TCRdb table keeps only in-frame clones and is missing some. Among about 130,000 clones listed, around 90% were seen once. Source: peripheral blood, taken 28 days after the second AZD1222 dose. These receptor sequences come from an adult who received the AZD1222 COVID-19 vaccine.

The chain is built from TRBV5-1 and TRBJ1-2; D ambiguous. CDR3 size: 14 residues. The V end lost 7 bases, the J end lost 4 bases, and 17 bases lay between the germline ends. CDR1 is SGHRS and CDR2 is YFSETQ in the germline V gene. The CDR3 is CASRPAGSGYGYTF. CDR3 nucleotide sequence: TGCGCCAGCCGCCCGGCGGGGTCAGGCTATGGCTACACCTTC.

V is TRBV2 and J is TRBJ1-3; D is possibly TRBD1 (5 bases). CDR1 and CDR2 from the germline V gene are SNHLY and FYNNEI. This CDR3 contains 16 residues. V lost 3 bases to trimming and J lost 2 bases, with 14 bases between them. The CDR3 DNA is TGTGCCAGCAGTGAGGGGCATTCCGGGGCTGGAAACACCATATATTTT. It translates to CASSEGHSGAGNTIYF.

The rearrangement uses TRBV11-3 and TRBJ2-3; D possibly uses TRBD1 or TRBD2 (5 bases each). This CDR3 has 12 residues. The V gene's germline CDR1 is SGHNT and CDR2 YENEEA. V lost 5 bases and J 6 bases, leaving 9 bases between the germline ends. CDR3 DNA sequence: TGTGCCAGCAGCGAGAGGGGCGATACGCAGTATTTT. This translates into CASSERGDTQYF.

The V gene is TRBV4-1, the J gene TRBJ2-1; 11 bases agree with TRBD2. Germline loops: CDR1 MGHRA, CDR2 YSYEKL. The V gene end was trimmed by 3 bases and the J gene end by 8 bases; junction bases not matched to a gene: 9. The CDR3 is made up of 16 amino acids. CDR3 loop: CASSQSTSGRRDEQFF. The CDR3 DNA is TGCGCCAGCAGCCAGTCTACTAGCGGGAGAAGGGATGAGCAGTTCTTC.

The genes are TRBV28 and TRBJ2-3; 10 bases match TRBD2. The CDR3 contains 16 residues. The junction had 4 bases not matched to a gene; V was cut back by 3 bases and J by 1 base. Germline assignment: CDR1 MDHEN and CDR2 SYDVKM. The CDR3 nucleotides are TGTGCCAGCAGTTTGTGGCTAGCGGGGGGCACAGATACGCAGTATTTT. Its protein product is CASSLWLAGGTDTQYF.

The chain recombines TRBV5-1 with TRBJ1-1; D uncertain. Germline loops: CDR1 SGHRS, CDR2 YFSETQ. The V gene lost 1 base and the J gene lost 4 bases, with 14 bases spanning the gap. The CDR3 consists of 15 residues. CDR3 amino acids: CASSLFSGSITEAFF. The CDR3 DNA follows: TGCGCCAGCAGCTTGTTCTCGGGGAGTATCACTGAAGCTTTCTTT.

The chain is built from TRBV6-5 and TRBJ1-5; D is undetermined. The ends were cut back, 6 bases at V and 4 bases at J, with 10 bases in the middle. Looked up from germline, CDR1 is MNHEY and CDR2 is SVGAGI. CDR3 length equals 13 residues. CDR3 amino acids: CASRTTFNQPQHF. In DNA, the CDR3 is TGTGCCAGCAGGACAACATTTAATCAGCCCCAGCATTTT.

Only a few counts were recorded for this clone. The CDR3 is CASSLRTGTYGYTF. The CDR3 DNA reads TGTGCCAGCAGCCTCCGGACAGGCACCTATGGCTACACCTTC. The V gene is TRBV3-1 (or the pseudogene TRBV3-2), the J gene TRBJ1-2, with TRBD1 identical over 7 bases. The ends lost 4 bases at V and 4 bases at J; junction bases unmatched: 6. Germline CDR1 reads LGHDT; CDR2 reads YNNKEL (reference sequence). This CDR3 has 14 amino acids.

The CDR3 reads CASQTGEDSPLHF. In nucleotides, the CDR3 is TGTGCCAGCCAGACAGGGGAGGACTCACCCCTCCACTTT. The chain links TRBV6-6 to TRBJ1-6, with TRBD1 matching over 8 bases. This CDR3 has 13 residues. V dropped 8 bases and J dropped 10; count of bases not matched to a gene: 7. Germline-derived CDR1 and CDR2 are MNHNY and SVGAGI (reference sequence).

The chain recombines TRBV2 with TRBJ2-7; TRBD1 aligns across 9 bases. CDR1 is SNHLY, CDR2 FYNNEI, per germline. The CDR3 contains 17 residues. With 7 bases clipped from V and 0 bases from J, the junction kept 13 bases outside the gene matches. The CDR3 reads CASIRSNRDRDSYEQYF. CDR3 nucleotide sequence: TGTGCCAGCATTAGAAGCAACCGGGACAGGGACTCCTACGAGCAGTACTTC.

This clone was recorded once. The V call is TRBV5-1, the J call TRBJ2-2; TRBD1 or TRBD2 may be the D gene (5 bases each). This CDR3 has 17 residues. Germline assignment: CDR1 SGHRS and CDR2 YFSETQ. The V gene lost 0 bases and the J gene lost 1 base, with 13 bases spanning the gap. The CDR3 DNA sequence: TGCGCCAGCAGCTTGGCTGGGACGATACTGAACACCGGGGAGCTGTTTTTT. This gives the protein CASSLAGTILNTGELFF.

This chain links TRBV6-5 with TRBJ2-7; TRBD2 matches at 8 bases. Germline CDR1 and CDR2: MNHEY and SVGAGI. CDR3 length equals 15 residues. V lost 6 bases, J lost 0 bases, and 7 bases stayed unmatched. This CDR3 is CASRVAGWSSYEQYF. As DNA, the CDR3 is TGTGCCAGCAGGGTAGCGGGATGGAGCTCCTACGAGCAGTACTTC.

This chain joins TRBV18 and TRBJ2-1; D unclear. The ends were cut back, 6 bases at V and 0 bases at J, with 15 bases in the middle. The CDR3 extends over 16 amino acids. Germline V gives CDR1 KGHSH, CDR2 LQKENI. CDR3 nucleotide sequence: TGTGCCAGCTCGCCCCCCTTGCTCCGCTCCTACAATGAGCAGTTCTTC. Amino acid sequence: CASSPPLLRSYNEQFF.

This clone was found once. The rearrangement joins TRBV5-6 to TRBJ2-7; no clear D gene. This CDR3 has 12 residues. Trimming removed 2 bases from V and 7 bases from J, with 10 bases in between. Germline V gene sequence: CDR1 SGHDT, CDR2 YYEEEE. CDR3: CASSLLSGEQYF. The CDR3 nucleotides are TGTGCCAGCAGCTTATTATCGGGTGAGCAGTACTTC.

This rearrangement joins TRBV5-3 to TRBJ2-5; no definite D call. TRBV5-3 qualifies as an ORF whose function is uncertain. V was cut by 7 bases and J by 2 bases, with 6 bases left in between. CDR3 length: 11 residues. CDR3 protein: CARGQQETQYF. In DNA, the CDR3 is TGTGCCAGAGGGCAGCAAGAGACCCAGTACTTC.

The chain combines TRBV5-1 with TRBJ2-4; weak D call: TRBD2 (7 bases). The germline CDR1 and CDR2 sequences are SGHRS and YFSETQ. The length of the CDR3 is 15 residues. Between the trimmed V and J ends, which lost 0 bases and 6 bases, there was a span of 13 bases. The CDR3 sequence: CASSLGRGAGNIQYF. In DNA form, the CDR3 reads TGCGCCAGCAGCTTGGGCCGGGGGGCGGGAAACATTCAGTACTTC.

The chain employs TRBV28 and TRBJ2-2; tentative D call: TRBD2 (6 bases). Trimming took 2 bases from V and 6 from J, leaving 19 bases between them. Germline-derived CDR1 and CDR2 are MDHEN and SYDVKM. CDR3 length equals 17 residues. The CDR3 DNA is TGTGCCAGCAGTTTAAGGCGGGGAACCTTCAACGCCGGGGAGCTGTTTTTT. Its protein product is CASSLRRGTFNAGELFF.